These 11 T cell receptor beta chains came from one sample sequenced in a study of blood T cell repertoires in COVID-19. The repertoire was sequenced with immunoSEQ multiplex PCR; TCRdb's copy has only in-frame clones and lacks some. Altogether hundreds of thousands of clones are present, under 85% being singletons, with the ten largest covering roughly 1.3%. Sequences were obtained from peripheral blood. These TCRs come from a young woman with COVID-19, enrolled during active disease.

The chain links TRBV5-1 to TRBJ2-1, with D tentatively TRBD1 (6 bases). This CDR3 is built from 13 residues. V dropped 0 bases and J dropped 6 bases, with 7 bases sitting between them. Germline lookup yields CDR1 SGHRS and CDR2 YFSETQ. The CDR3 loop is CASSLGGPNEQFF. The DNA for the CDR3 is TGCGCCAGCAGCTTGGGGGGGCCCAATGAGCAGTTCTTC.

The chain employs TRBV28 and TRBJ2-2, with D perhaps TRBD2 (8 bases). This CDR3 comprises 18 residues. V was trimmed by 4 bases and J by 4 bases, leaving 22 bases between them. Germline CDR1 reads MDHEN; CDR2 reads SYDVKM. The CDR3 nucleotides are TGTGCCAGCAGTTCCCCCCAGGGGGAGCGGGGGAGCACCGGGGAGCTGTTTTTT. It is translated as CASSSPQGERGSTGELFF. The full variable domain, with the rest looked up from reference TRBV28 and TRBJ2-2, is DVKVTQSSRYLVKRTGEKVFLECVQDMDHENMFWYRQDPGLGLRLIYFSYDVKMKEKGDIPEGYSVSREKKERFSLILESASTNQTSMYLCASSSPQGERGSTGELFFGEGSRLTVL.

This clone was observed a few times. This chain uses TRBV5-1 with TRBJ2-5; TRBD1 agrees at 8 bases. CDR3 size: 16 residues. The V and J ends lost 1 base and 5 bases, in that order; junction bases with no gene match: 10. CDR1 is SGHRS, CDR2 YFSETQ, per germline. DNA for the CDR3: TGCGCCAGCAGCTTGCTCCAGGGGGCAAATTCGGAGACCCAGTACTTC. This gives the protein CASSLLQGANSETQYF. Complete variable domain (other parts from reference TRBV5-1 and TRBJ2-5): KAGVTQTPRYLIKTRGQQVTLSCSPISGHRSVSWYQQTPGQGLQFLFEYFSETQRNKGNFPGRFSGRQFSNSRSEMNVSTLELGDSALYLCASSLLQGANSETQYFGPGTRLLVL.

The V gene is TRBV19, the J gene TRBJ1-2, with 9 nucleotides matching TRBD1. Germline V gene data show CDR1 as LNHDA and CDR2 as SQIVND (reference sequence). V dropped 6 bases and J dropped 8; count of bases not matched to a gene: 7. The CDR3 is 13 amino acids. CDR3 in DNA: TGTGCCAGTAGCAGGACAGGGGTGGAGGGCTACACCTTC. Translating gives CASSRTGVEGYTF.

The rearrangement uses TRBV15 and TRBJ1-4, with TRBD1 identical over 9 bases. Germline V gene data show CDR1 as LNHNV and CDR2 as YYDKDF (reference sequence). V dropped 3 bases and J dropped 8; count of bases not matched to a gene: 10. The CDR3 extends over 16 amino acids. CDR3 DNA: TGTGCCACCAGCAGGGAAAGGACAGGGGTTGGAGAAAAACTGTTTTTT. This sequence encodes CATSRERTGVGEKLFF.

The rearrangement links TRBV6-2 or TRBV6-3 to TRBJ2-5; tentatively, D is TRBD2 (6 bases). CDR3 length: 16 amino acids. Deletions cut 2 bases from V and 1 base from J, with 14 bases between. Germline loops: CDR1 MNHEY, CDR2 SVGEGT. CDR3 region: CASSYEEGKSQETQYF. CDR3 DNA: TGTGCCAGCAGTTACGAGGAGGGGAAGAGCCAAGAGACCCAGTACTTC.

V and J are TRBV7-2 and TRBJ2-7; 7 positions agree with TRBD1. J gave up 6 bases and V 4 bases, and 3 bases lay outside the gene matches. Germline CDR1 is SGHTA and CDR2 is FQGNSA. The CDR3 has 12 residues. The CDR3 loop reads CASSSHRGEQYF. In DNA, the CDR3 is TGTGCCAGCAGCTCCCACAGGGGCGAGCAGTACTTC.

The CDR3 DNA reads as TGTGCCAGCAGCTCGACAGGGAACACTGAAGCTTTCTTT. This codes for CASSSTGNTEAFF. The V call is TRBV7-2, the J call TRBJ1-1; TRBD1 is a possible D gene (6 bases). V gave up 4 bases and J gave up 1 base, with 7 bases separating them. The CDR3 runs 13 residues. Germline V CDR1 and CDR2: SGHTA, FQGNSA.

This clone was seen a single time. The V call is TRBV10-3, the J call TRBJ1-4; TRBD1 matches 7 bases. From germline, CDR1 is ENHRY and CDR2 SYGVKD. After removal of 5 bases from V and 6 bases from J, the junction contained 9 bases not matched to a gene. This CDR3 region has 15 residues. In DNA form, the CDR3 reads TGTGCCATCAGTCCCACAGGGGAATATGATGAAAAACTGTTTTTT. This translates into CAISPTGEYDEKLFF.

The chain has TRBV14 and TRBJ1-6, with D perhaps TRBD1 (6 bases). Germline V CDR1 and CDR2: SGHDN, FVKESK. This CDR3 contains 14 residues. Trimming shortened V by 5 bases and J by 8 bases, and 13 bases separated the two germline ends. Written as DNA, the CDR3 is TGTGCCAGCAGCGTAGGGGGACGGTATTCACCCCTCCACTTT. It yields the protein CASSVGGRYSPLHF.

A single count supports this clone. The chain has TRBV7-9 and TRBJ2-3; tentative D call: TRBD2 (7 bases). V was cut by 8 bases and J by 0 bases, with 15 bases left in between. Per germline, CDR1 SEHNR and CDR2 FQNEAQ (reference sequence). This CDR3 is built from 15 residues. Here the CDR3 reads CASRPAGASTDTQYF. In DNA form, the CDR3 reads TGTGCCAGCCGACCCGCGGGGGCAAGCACAGATACGCAGTATTTT.